Shown below are 26 T cell receptor beta chains from a single sample sequenced in a study of blood T cell repertoires in COVID-19. Profiling relied on immunoSEQ multiplex PCR, and the TCRdb table lists in-frame clones only, not all of them. The sample consists of under 350,000 clones, roughly 89% of them appearing once. The sample consisted of peripheral blood. Every receptor here comes from a man aged 35 to 55 with acute or convalescent COVID-19.

This sequence joins TRBV4-1 and TRBJ2-4, with TRBD2 as a possible D gene (7 bases). Between the trimmed V and J ends, which lost 4 bases and 4 bases, there was a span of 11 bases. There are 14 residues in the CDR3. Germline V gives CDR1 MGHRA, CDR2 YSYEKL. The CDR3 loop is CASSLEGGKNIQYF. In nucleotides, the CDR3 is TGCGCCAGCAGCCTCGAGGGGGGGAAAAACATTCAGTACTTC.

The J gene is TRBJ2-7, the V gene TRBV3-1 (or the pseudogene TRBV3-2); 7 bases fit TRBD1. Germline assignment: CDR1 LGHDT and CDR2 YNNKEL (reference sequence). This CDR3 is built from 14 residues. Trimming at V came to 4 bases and at J to 3 bases, leaving 6 bases not matched to a gene. The chain's CDR3 is CASSLSDRVYEQYF. CDR3 DNA: TGTGCCAGCAGCCTTTCCGACAGGGTCTACGAGCAGTACTTC.

The DNA of the CDR3 is TGTGCCAGCAGTTTCTACCCCACCCAAAGAGGGTCACCCCTCCACTTT. Translated: CASSFYPTQRGSPLHF. The chain has TRBV27 and TRBJ1-6; D gene uncertain. Germline lookup yields CDR1 MNHEY and CDR2 SMNVEV (reference sequence). CDR3 length: 16 residues. Trimming removed 3 bases at V and 10 bases at J, with 19 bases between.

A note on this clone: Other DNA sequences in the same sample also yield this CDR3. The gene calls are TRBV6-5 and TRBJ2-7; TRBD2 agrees at 13 bases. This CDR3 region has 15 residues. Germline CDR1 reads MNHEY; CDR2 reads SVGAGI. The trim removed 6 bases at V and 1 base at J, leaving 3 bases unmatched. The CDR3 bases are TGTGCCAGCAGCCTACTAGCGGGGGGGTCCTACGAGCAGTACTTC. Translated: CASSLLAGGSYEQYF.

The genes are TRBV2 and TRBJ2-5; 8 bases line up with TRBD2. Germline CDR1 is SNHLY and CDR2 is FYNNEI. J gave up 5 bases and V 2 bases, and 13 bases lay outside the gene matches. The CDR3 is 17 amino acids. DNA for the CDR3: TGTGCCAGCAGTGAATGGGGTAGCGGGGCCTCGCAGGAGACCCAGTACTTC. It codes for CASSEWGSGASQETQYF.

The chain is built from TRBV7-2 and TRBJ1-1; D not certain. The V end lost 7 bases, the J end lost 4 bases, and 16 bases lay between the germline ends. The CDR3 is made up of 14 amino acids. Germline V gene lookup returns CDR1 SGHTA and CDR2 FQGNSA. CDR3: CASTVSMYGTEAFF. The CDR3 bases are TGTGCCAGCACCGTTTCCATGTACGGCACTGAAGCTTTCTTT.

The genes are TRBV30 and TRBJ1-3, with TRBD1 identical over 7 bases. The CDR3 contains 12 residues. CDR1 and CDR2 from the germline V gene are GTSNPN and SVGIG (reference sequence). The V and J ends lost 5 bases and 2 bases, in that order; junction bases with no gene match: 0. CDR3 sequence: CAWDRAGNTIYF. The CDR3 DNA reads as TGTGCCTGGGACAGGGCTGGAAACACCATATATTTT. Combining the CDR3 with reference TRBV30 and TRBJ1-3 gives the whole variable domain SQTIHQWPATLVQPVGSPLSLECTVEGTSNPNLYWYRQAAGRGLQLLFYSVGIGQISSEVPQNLSASRPQDRQFILSSKKLLLSDSGFYLCAWDRAGNTIYFGEGSWLTVV.

Written as DNA, the CDR3 is TGTGCCAGCCGTGGGAGGGGGACTAGGGGTCAGCCCCAGCATTTT. It encodes CASRGRGTRGQPQHF. The chain carries TRBV2 and TRBJ1-5, with D tentatively TRBD1 (6 bases). The CDR3 is 15 residues long. Germline CDR1 and CDR2: SNHLY and FYNNEI. V was clipped by 8 bases and J by 6 bases, with 20 bases between them. The complete variable domain, with remaining parts taken from reference TRBV2 and TRBJ1-5, reads EPEVTQTPSHQVTQMGQEVILRCVPISNHLYFYWYRQILGQKVEFLVSFYNNEISEKSEIFDDQFSVERPDGSNFTLKIRSTKLEDSAMYFCASRGRGTRGQPQHFGDGTRLSIL.

Details on this clone: The same CDR3 also results from other DNA sequences found in this sample. The chain carries TRBV11-1 and TRBJ2-2; perhaps TRBD1 as D (5 bases). The V end lost 2 bases, the J end lost 0 bases, and 7 bases lay between the germline ends. The CDR3 is made up of 15 amino acids. CDR1 is SGHAT, CDR2 FQDESV, per germline (reference sequence). The CDR3 reads CASSLTGANTGELFF. The CDR3 region has the DNA TGTGCCAGCAGCTTAACAGGCGCGAACACCGGGGAGCTGTTTTTT.

In this sample, this clone turned up once. The chain employs TRBV25-1 and TRBJ2-2, with TRBD1 matching over 11 bases. Germline CDR1 MGHDK, CDR2 SYGVNS. J gave up 7 bases and V 2 bases, and 3 bases lay outside the gene matches. This CDR3 has 15 residues. The CDR3 sequence: CASSEGTGGFGELFF. The CDR3 DNA is TGTGCCAGCAGTGAAGGGACAGGGGGGTTCGGGGAGCTGTTTTTT.

This chain uses TRBV2 with TRBJ2-1; D is ambiguous. The CDR3 runs to 12 residues. Trimming pared 4 bases from V and 3 bases from J, leaving 4 bases between. CDR1 and CDR2 (germline): SNHLY, FYNNEI. The CDR3 DNA reads as TGTGCCAGCAGTGCGGGCTACAATGAGCAGTTCTTC. Translated, it gives CASSAGYNEQFF.

The chain has TRBV5-6 and TRBJ1-2; D call uncertain. CDR1 SGHDT and CDR2 YYEEEE come from the germline V gene. The CDR3 runs 15 residues. V was shortened by 4 bases and J by 1 base, with 14 bases between the two germline ends. The CDR3 region is CASSPTRRFNYGYTF. The CDR3 nucleotides read TGTGCCAGCAGCCCAACCCGGAGGTTTAACTATGGCTACACCTTC. The full variable domain, its missing parts supplied by reference TRBV5-6 and TRBJ1-2, is DAGVTQSPTHLIKTRGQQVTLRCSPKSGHDTVSWYQQALGQGPQFIFQYYEEEERQRGNFPDRFSGHQFPNYSSELNVNALLLGDSALYLCASSPTRRFNYGYTFGSGTRLTVV.

This sequence joins TRBV2 and TRBJ1-5; no clear D. Germline V gene data show CDR1 as SNHLY and CDR2 as FYNNEI. Deletions cut 5 bases from V and 1 base from J, with 6 bases between. This CDR3 has 13 amino acids. In DNA, the CDR3 is TGTGCCAGCAGTTCTTCCAGCAATCAGCCCCAGCATTTT. It yields the protein CASSSSSNQPQHF. Based on the CDR3 plus reference TRBV2 and TRBJ1-5, the full variable domain is EPEVTQTPSHQVTQMGQEVILRCVPISNHLYFYWYRQILGQKVEFLVSFYNNEISEKSEIFDDQFSVERPDGSNFTLKIRSTKLEDSAMYFCASSSSSNQPQHFGDGTRLSIL.

This clone occurred a few times. This chain joins TRBV3-1 (or the pseudogene TRBV3-2) and TRBJ1-2; 8 nucleotides align to TRBD1. The V gene end was trimmed by 1 base and the J gene end by 8 bases; junction bases not matched to a gene: 3. This CDR3 contains 13 residues. CDR1 and CDR2 (germline): LGHDT, YNNKEL (reference sequence). The CDR3 sequence is CASSQGGTGGYTF. The CDR3, as DNA: TGTGCCAGCAGCCAAGGAGGGACAGGAGGCTACACCTTC.

The V gene is TRBV7-9, the J gene TRBJ1-6; weak D call: TRBD1 (6 bases). Trimming removed 3 bases at V and 0 bases at J, with 12 bases between. This CDR3 is 17 amino acids long. Germline V lookup: CDR1 SEHNR, CDR2 FQNEAQ (reference sequence). CDR3 amino acids: CASSLGGPSSYNSPLHF. The CDR3 DNA reads as TGTGCCAGCAGCTTGGGGGGGCCGAGCTCCTATAATTCACCCCTCCACTTT.

This chain uses TRBV6-5 with TRBJ1-2, with 12 positions matching TRBD1. With 4 bases clipped from V and 8 bases from J, the junction kept 8 bases outside the gene matches. The CDR3 spans 15 residues. Germline V gene data show CDR1 as MNHEY and CDR2 as SVGAGI. The CDR3 DNA follows: TGTGCCAGCAGTTCCCGGGACAGGGGGCCTAGGGGCTACACCTTC. Residues: CASSSRDRGPRGYTF.

V and J are TRBV9 and TRBJ1-2; D uncertain. This CDR3 has 14 amino acids. Trimming pared 0 bases from V and 3 bases from J, leaving 9 bases between. The germline V gene has CDR1 SGDLS and CDR2 YYNGEE. CDR3 nucleotide sequence: TGTGCCAGCAGCGTAGGCGGCAGACACTATGGCTACACCTTC. It specifies CASSVGGRHYGYTF.

Turning to this clone: This sample also contains other DNA sequences that code for the same CDR3. The chain links TRBV12-3 or TRBV12-4 to TRBJ1-2; D unclear. The CDR3 spans 13 residues. V gave up 2 bases and J gave up 2 bases, with 6 bases separating them. The CDR3 DNA is TGTGCCAGCAGTTTACAGGTGAACTATGGCTACACCTTC. It translates to CASSLQVNYGYTF.

The count of this clone is one. In DNA, the CDR3 is TGTGCCAGCACTGCGAACCGGGACAGGGATGGCTACACCTTC. It yields the protein CASTANRDRDGYTF. This chain connects TRBV27 to TRBJ1-2; TRBD1 agrees at 9 bases. With V trimmed by 7 bases and J by 6 bases, 9 bases remained unmatched. CDR1 MNHEY and CDR2 SMNVEV come from the germline V gene (reference sequence). The CDR3 runs 14 residues.

The rearrangement links TRBV2 to TRBJ1-2; possible D gene TRBD1, 6 bases. The CDR3 is 13 residues long. Trimming left V 3 bases short and J 8 bases short, with 13 bases between. Germline CDR1 SNHLY, CDR2 FYNNEI. The CDR3 region has the DNA TGTGCCAGCAGTGAGAACAGGGAGGGCGGCTACACCTTC. It translates to CASSENREGGYTF.

The chain employs TRBV5-1 and TRBJ1-2; no clear D. CDR3 size: 13 residues. The germline V gene has CDR1 SGHRS and CDR2 YFSETQ. Trimming shortened V by 0 bases and J by 4 bases, and 7 bases separated the two germline ends. CDR3: CASSLAVSYGYTF. CDR3 nucleotide sequence: TGCGCCAGCAGCTTGGCGGTTTCCTATGGCTACACCTTC.

The V and J genes are TRBV4-1 and TRBJ2-1; TRBD2 aligns across 7 bases. CDR1 is MGHRA, CDR2 YSYEKL, per germline. After removal of 0 bases from V and 11 bases from J, the junction contained 13 bases not matched to a gene. This CDR3 region has 16 residues. The chain's CDR3 is CASSQEARGSHRKQFF. The CDR3, as DNA: TGCGCCAGCAGCCAAGAGGCGCGGGGGTCCCACAGGAAGCAGTTCTTC.

The genes are TRBV24-1 and TRBJ1-5; 7 nucleotides agree with TRBD1. Germline assignment: CDR1 KGHDR and CDR2 SFDVKD. The CDR3 runs 14 residues. The junction had 5 bases not matched to a gene; V was cut back by 9 bases and J by 1 base. The CDR3 nucleotides read TGTGCCACCCCAGGGGGTCAAAGCAATCAGCCCCAGCATTTT. Translated, it gives CATPGGQSNQPQHF.

The chain carries TRBV18 and TRBJ2-2; 9 nucleotides agree with TRBD1. The V and J ends lost 0 bases and 5 bases, in that order; junction bases with no gene match: 1. CDR1 is KGHSH, CDR2 LQKENI, per germline. The CDR3 length is 15 residues. The CDR3 DNA reads TGTGCCAGCTCACCACCGACAGGGGGTACCGGGGAGCTGTTTTTT. Its protein product is CASSPPTGGTGELFF.

The sample holds one count of this clone. CDR3 amino acids: CASSRESDTQYF. CDR3 DNA sequence: TGCGCCAGCAGCCGAGAGTCAGATACGCAGTATTTT. This chain links TRBV5-1 with TRBJ2-3; D remains unclear. Germline V lookup: CDR1 SGHRS, CDR2 YFSETQ. Trimming pared 4 bases from V and 4 bases from J, leaving 7 bases between. CDR3 size: 12 residues.

J is TRBJ1-3 and V is TRBV5-1; D is undetermined. Germline CDR1 SGHRS, CDR2 YFSETQ. The CDR3 sequence is 16 residues long. The V end lost 2 bases, the J end lost 2 bases, and 14 bases lay between the germline ends. The CDR3 nucleotides are TGCGCCAGCAGCTTCTACGGAGGGTCCACTGGAAACACCATATATTTT. Its translation is CASSFYGGSTGNTIYF.